Below are 4 T cell receptor beta chains sequenced from a single sample in a study of blood T cell repertoires in COVID-19. Sequencing used immunoSEQ multiplex PCR; TCRdb keeps in-frame clones, though not all of them. The table lists over 85,000 clones, more than 85% of them singletons. Material: peripheral blood. The source of these receptors is a man aged 18-30 years with acute or convalescent COVID-19.

The genes are TRBV9 and TRBJ2-2, with 8 bases that match TRBD2. V dropped 0 bases and J dropped 4; count of bases not matched to a gene: 2. Germline values: CDR1 SGDLS, CDR2 YYNGEE. The CDR3 consists of 15 residues. CDR3 coding DNA: TGTGCCAGCAGCGTAGCGGGGGGGCTCACCGGGGAGCTGTTTTTT. Translated, it gives CASSVAGGLTGELFF.

This clone occurred once. V and J are TRBV5-1 and TRBJ1-6; 8 positions match TRBD1. V was pared by 0 bases and J by 10 bases, with 9 bases of the junction left unmatched. This CDR3 has 16 amino acids. Germline V lookup: CDR1 SGHRS, CDR2 YFSETQ. Written as DNA, the CDR3 is TGCGCCAGCAGCTTGGGGTCAGGGGGCGATTACTCACCCCTCCACTTT. Its protein is CASSLGSGGDYSPLHF. Variable domain in full (rest from reference TRBV5-1 and TRBJ1-6): KAGVTQTPRYLIKTRGQQVTLSCSPISGHRSVSWYQQTPGQGLQFLFEYFSETQRNKGNFPGRFSGRQFSNSRSEMNVSTLELGDSALYLCASSLGSGGDYSPLHFGNGTRLTVT.

This clone has more than one count but fewer than ten. This chain uses TRBV3-1 (or the pseudogene TRBV3-2) with TRBJ1-4; 7 bases align to TRBD1. The germline V gene has CDR1 LGHDT and CDR2 YNNKEL (reference sequence). V dropped 0 bases and J dropped 5; count of bases not matched to a gene: 9. The CDR3 runs 17 residues. The CDR3 DNA reads TGTGCCAGCAGCCAAGATCAATGGACAGGAAAAAATGAAAAACTGTTTTTT. Protein sequence: CASSQDQWTGKNEKLFF.

This sequence joins TRBV11-2 and TRBJ1-3; D ambiguous. Germline CDR1 is SGHAT and CDR2 is FQNNGV. Deletions cut 0 bases from V and 2 bases from J, with 8 bases between. This CDR3 contains 15 residues. CDR3 in DNA: TGTGCCAGCAGCTTAGACCCGACACCTGGAAACACCATATATTTT. Amino acid sequence: CASSLDPTPGNTIYF.